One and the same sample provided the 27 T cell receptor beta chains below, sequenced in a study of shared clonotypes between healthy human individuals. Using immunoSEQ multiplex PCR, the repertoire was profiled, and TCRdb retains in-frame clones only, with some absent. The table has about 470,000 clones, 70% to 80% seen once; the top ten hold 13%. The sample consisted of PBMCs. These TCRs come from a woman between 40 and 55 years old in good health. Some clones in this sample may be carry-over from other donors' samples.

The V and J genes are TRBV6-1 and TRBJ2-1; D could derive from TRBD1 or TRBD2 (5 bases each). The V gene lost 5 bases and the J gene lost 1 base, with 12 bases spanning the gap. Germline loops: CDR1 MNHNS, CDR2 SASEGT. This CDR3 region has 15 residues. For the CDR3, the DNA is TGTGCCAGCAGTAAGAGGGGTAGTTCCTACAATGAGCAGTTCTTC. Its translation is CASSKRGSSYNEQFF.

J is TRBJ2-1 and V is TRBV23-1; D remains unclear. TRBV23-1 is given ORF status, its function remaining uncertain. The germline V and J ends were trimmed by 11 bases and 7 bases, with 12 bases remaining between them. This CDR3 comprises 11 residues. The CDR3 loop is CAGSCGNEQFF. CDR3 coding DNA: TGCGCCGGTTCTTGTGGGAATGAGCAGTTCTTC.

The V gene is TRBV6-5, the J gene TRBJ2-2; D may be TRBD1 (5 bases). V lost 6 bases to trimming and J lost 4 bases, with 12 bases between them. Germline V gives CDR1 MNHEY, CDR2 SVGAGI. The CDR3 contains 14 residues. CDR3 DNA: TGTGCCAGCAGCCCCGACAGACTCACCGGGGAGCTGTTTTTT. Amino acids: CASSPDRLTGELFF.

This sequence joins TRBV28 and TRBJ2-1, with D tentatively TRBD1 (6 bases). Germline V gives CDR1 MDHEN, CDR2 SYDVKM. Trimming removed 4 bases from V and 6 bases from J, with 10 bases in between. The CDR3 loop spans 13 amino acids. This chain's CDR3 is CASSSWDTNEQFF. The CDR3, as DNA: TGTGCCAGCAGTTCCTGGGACACCAATGAGCAGTTCTTC.

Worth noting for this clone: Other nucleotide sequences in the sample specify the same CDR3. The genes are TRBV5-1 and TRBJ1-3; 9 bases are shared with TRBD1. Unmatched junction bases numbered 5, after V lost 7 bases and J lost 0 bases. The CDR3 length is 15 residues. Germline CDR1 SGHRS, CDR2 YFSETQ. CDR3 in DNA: TGCGCCAGCGGGACAGGGTTACCCTCTGGAAACACCATATATTTT. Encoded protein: CASGTGLPSGNTIYF.

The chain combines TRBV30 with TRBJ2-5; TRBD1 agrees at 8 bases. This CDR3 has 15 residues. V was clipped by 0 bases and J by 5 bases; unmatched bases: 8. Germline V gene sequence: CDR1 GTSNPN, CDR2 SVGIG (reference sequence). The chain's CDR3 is CAWSVLYRGWETQYF. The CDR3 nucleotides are TGTGCCTGGAGTGTACTGTACAGGGGGTGGGAGACCCAGTACTTC.

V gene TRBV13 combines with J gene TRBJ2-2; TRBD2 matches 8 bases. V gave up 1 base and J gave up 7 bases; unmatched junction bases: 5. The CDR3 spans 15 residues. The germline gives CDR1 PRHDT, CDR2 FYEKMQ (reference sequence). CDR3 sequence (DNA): TGTGCCAGCAGCTTAGTACGGGAGGGCGTCGGGGAGCTGTTTTTT. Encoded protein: CASSLVREGVGELFF. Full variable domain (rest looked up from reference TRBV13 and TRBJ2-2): AAGVIQSPRHLIKEKRETATLKCYPIPRHDTVYWYQQGPGQDPQFLISFYEKMQSDKGSIPDRFSAQQFSDYHSELNMSSLELGDSALYFCASSLVREGVGELFFGEGSRLTVL.

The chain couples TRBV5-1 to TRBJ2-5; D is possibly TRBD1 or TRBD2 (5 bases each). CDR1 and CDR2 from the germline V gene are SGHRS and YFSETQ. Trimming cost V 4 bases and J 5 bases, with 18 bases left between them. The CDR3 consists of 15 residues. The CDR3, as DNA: TGCGCCAGCAGCGCTGGGGTGGACTGGGGGGAGACCCAGTACTTC. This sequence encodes CASSAGVDWGETQYF.

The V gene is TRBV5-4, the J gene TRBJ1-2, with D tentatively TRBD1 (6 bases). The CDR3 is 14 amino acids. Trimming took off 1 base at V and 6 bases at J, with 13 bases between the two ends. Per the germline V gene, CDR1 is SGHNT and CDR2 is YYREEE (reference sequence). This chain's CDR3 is CASSLRGAGDGYTF. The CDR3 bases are TGTGCCAGCAGCTTGAGGGGGGCTGGGGATGGCTACACCTTC.

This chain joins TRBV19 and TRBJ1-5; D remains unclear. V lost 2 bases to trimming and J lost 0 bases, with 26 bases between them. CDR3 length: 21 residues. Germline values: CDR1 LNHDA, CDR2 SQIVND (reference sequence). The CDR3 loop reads CASSITRQLRPTHDSNQPQHF. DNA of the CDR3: TGTGCCAGTAGTATAACGAGGCAGCTTCGACCCACACACGATAGCAATCAGCCCCAGCATTTT.

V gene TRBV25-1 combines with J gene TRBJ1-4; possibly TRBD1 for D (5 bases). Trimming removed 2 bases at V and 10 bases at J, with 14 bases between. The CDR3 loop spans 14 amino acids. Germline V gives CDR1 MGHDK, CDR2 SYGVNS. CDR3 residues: CASSEGGSWGKLFF. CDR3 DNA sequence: TGTGCCAGCAGTGAAGGGGGATCCTGGGGAAAACTGTTTTTT.

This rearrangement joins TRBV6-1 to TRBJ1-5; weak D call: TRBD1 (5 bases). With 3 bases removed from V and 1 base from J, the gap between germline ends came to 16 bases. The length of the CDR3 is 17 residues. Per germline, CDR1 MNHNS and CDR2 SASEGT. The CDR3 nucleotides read TGTGCCAGCAGTGATCCATCATCAGGGTGGAGCAATCAGCCCCAGCATTTT. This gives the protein CASSDPSSGWSNQPQHF.

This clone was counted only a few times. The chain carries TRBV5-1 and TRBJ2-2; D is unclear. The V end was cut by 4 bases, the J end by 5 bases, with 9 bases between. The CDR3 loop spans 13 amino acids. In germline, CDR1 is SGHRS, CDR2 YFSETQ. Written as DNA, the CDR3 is TGCGCCAGCAGCGATACCAGGACCGGGGAGCTGTTTTTT. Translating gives CASSDTRTGELFF.

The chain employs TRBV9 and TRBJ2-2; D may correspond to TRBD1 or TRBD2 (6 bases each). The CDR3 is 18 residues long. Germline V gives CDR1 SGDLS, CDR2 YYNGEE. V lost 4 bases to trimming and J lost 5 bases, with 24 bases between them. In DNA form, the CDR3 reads TGTGCCAGCAGCCCCAACCTTGGGTTGGCGGGACAAACCGGGGAGCTGTTTTTT. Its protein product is CASSPNLGLAGQTGELFF.

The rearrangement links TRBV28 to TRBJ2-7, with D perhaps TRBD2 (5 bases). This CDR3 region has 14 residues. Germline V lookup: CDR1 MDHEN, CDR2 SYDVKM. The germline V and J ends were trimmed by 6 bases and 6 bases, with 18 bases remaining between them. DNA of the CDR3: TGTGCCAGCAGCTCCCCCCCCGGGGTCTTCGAGCAGTACTTC. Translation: CASSSPPGVFEQYF.

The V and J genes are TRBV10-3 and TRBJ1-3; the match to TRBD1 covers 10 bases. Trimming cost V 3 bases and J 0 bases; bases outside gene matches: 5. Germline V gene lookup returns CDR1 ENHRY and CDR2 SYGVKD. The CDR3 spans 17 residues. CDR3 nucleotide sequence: TGTGCCATCAGTGACCCGGGACAGGGGTTCTCTGGAAACACCATATATTTT. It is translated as CAISDPGQGFSGNTIYF.

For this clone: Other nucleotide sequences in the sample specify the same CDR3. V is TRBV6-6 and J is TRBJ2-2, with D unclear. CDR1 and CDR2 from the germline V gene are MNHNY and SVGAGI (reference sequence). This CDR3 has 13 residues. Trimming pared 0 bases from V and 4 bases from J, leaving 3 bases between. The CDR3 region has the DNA TGTGCCAGCAGTTACTCGGGCACCGGGGAGCTGTTTTTT. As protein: CASSYSGTGELFF.

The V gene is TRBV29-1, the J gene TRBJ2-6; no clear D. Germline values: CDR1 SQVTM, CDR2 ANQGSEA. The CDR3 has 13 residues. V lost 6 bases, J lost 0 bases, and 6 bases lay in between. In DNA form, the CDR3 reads TGCAGCGTGACAATCTCTGGGGCCAACGTCCTGACTTTC. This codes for CSVTISGANVLTF.

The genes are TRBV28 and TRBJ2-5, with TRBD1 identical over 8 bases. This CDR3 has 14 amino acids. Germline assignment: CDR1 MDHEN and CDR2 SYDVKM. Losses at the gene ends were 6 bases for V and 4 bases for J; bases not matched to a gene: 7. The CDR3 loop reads CASSTGGAVETQYF. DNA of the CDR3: TGTGCCAGCAGCACAGGGGGAGCGGTAGAGACCCAGTACTTC.

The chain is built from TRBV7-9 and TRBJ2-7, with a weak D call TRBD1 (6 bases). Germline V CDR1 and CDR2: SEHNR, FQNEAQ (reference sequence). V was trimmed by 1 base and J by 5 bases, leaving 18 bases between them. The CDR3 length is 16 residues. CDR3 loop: CASSLDLQQGLDEQYF. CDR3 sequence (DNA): TGTGCCAGCAGCTTAGACCTACAACAGGGTTTGGACGAGCAGTACTTC. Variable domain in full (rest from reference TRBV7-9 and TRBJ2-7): DTGVSQNPRHKITKRGQNVTFRCDPISEHNRLYWYRQTLGQGPEFLTYFQNEAQLEKSRLLSDRFSAERPKGSFSTLEIQRTEQGDSAMYLCASSLDLQQGLDEQYFGPGTRLTVT.

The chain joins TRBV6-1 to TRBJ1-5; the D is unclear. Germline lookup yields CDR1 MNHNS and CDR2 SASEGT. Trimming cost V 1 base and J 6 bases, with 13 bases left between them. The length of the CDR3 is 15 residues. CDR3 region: CASSEGPSGAQPQHF. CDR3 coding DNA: TGTGCCAGCAGTGAAGGGCCCTCGGGAGCTCAGCCCCAGCATTTT.

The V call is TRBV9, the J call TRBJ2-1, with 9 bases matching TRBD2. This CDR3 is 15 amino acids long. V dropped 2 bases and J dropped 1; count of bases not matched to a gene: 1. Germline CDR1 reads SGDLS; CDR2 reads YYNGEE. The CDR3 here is CASSVGLASYNEQFF. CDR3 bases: TGTGCCAGCAGCGTTGGACTAGCGTCCTACAATGAGCAGTTCTTC.

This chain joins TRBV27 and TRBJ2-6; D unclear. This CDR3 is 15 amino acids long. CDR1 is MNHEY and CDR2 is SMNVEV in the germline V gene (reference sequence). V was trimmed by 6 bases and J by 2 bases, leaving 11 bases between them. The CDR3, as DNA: TGTGCCAGCAGCCCAATGCAACCTGGGGCCAACGTCCTGACTTTC. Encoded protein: CASSPMQPGANVLTF.

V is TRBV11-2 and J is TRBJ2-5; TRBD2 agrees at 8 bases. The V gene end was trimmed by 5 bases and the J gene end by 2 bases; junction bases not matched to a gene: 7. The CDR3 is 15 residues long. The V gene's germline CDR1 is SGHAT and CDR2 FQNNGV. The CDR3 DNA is TGTGCCAGCAGCCGGGAGGGCCTCTATCAAGAGACCCAGTACTTC. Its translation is CASSREGLYQETQYF.

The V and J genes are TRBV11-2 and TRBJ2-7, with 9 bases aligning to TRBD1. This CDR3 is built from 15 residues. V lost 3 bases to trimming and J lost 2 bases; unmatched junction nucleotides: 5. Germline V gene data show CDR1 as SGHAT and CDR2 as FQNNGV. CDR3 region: CASSLLTGGTYEQYF. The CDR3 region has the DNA TGTGCCAGCAGCTTGCTGACAGGGGGGACCTACGAGCAGTACTTC.

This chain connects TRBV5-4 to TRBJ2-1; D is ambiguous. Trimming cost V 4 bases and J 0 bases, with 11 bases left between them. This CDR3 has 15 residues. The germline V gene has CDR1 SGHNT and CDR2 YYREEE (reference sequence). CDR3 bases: TGTGCCAGCAGCCGGTCGGATCCCTCCTACAATGAGCAGTTCTTC. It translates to CASSRSDPSYNEQFF.

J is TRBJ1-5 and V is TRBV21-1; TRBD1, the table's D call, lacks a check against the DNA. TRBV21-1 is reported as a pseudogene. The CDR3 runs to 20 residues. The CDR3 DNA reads TGTGCCAGCAGCAAAAGAAACCAAATCAACAGGGGCTGGAGCAATCAGCCCCAGCATTTT. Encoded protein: CASSKRNQINRGWSNQPQHF.